This T cell receptor (beta chain) was identified in a study of T cell changes during pregnancy in multiple sclerosis. V gave up 7 bases and J gave up 1 base, with 18 bases separating them. This CDR3 has 15 amino acids. The germline gives CDR1 SGHRS, CDR2 YFSETQ. Measured with immunoSEQ multiplex PCR; TCRdb has only the in-frame clones, and not every one. The table lists tens of thousands of clones, 94% of them singletons. The J gene is TRBJ2-7, the V gene TRBV5-1; the D gene is possibly TRBD2 (6 bases). Sequencing used CD4+ T cells from peripheral blood mononuclear cells, obtained in the first trimester of pregnancy. The TCR comes from a female donor with multiple sclerosis, enrolled in a pregnancy study. The DNA for the CDR3 is TGCGCCAGCTCGAGGCCGGGAGCGGAGTCCTACGAGCAGTACTTC. Amino acid sequence: CASSRPGAESYEQYF.